What follows are 9 T cell receptor beta chains derived from one specimen sequenced in a study of TIL therapy for anti-PD-1-resistant metastatic lung cancer. Time point defined: pre-treatment sample, taken before nivolumab and TIL therapy. The immunoSEQ assay was v3. Measured with immunoSEQ multiplex PCR; TCRdb has only the in-frame clones, and not every one. The sample holds approximately 15,000 clones, around 86% seen once. The sample in question was blood, obtained at baseline. These receptors were obtained from a person aged 25 to 79 with non-small cell lung cancer.

The V call is TRBV7-6, the J call TRBJ2-1, with TRBD2 identical over 9 bases. CDR1 and CDR2 (germline): SGHVS, FNYEAQ. The trim removed 7 bases at V and 5 bases at J, leaving 9 bases unmatched. There are 15 residues in the CDR3. CDR3 nucleotides: TGTGCCAGCACCTCGAGCGGGGGGCCCAACAATGAGCAGTTCTTC. Amino acids: CASTSSGGPNNEQFF.

The rearrangement joins TRBV6-4 to TRBJ2-7; the match to TRBD2 covers 7 bases. Germline V gene lookup returns CDR1 MRHNA and CDR2 SNTAGT. CDR3 length: 12 residues. The V segment lost 4 bases and the J segment 12 bases; nucleotides outside the gene matches: 9. For the CDR3, the DNA is TGTGCCAGCAGTGTCCTCCGGCGCGGGGGGTACTTC. It is translated as CASSVLRRGGYF.

This clone came up once. This chain joins TRBV6-1 and TRBJ1-1, with D hard to call. The CDR3 consists of 17 residues. Germline V CDR1 and CDR2: MNHNS, SASEGT. V gave up 1 base and J gave up 0 bases, with 15 bases separating them. In nucleotides, the CDR3 is TGTGCCAGCAGTGAAGTCAGATCCCCCGCTGTGAACACTGAAGCTTTCTTT. It codes for CASSEVRSPAVNTEAFF.

V usage is TRBV7-2 and J usage is TRBJ2-5; D perhaps matches TRBD2 (5 bases). The end of the DNA aligns better with TRBJ2-7, so the J call may be wrong. This CDR3 contains 14 residues. Germline V gene sequence: CDR1 SGHTA, CDR2 FQGNSA. CDR3 amino acids: CASSLGLADYEQYF. CDR3 sequence (DNA): TGTGCCAGCAGCTTAGGCCTAGCTGATTACGAGCAGTACTTC.

The V call is TRBV5-8, the J call TRBJ2-5; possibly TRBD1 for D (5 bases). This CDR3 region has 15 residues. The V gene's germline CDR1 is SGHTS and CDR2 YDEGEE. Trimming cost V 2 bases and J 4 bases, with 15 bases left between them. The CDR3 sequence is CASSLRPLTGETQYF. As DNA, the CDR3 is TGTGCCAGCAGCTTACGGCCACTAACAGGAGAGACCCAGTACTTC.

V is TRBV6-5 and J is TRBJ2-1, with 9 nucleotides matching TRBD1. The V segment lost 0 bases and the J segment 3 bases; nucleotides outside the gene matches: 0. This CDR3 comprises 15 residues. Germline CDR1 MNHEY, CDR2 SVGAGI. This CDR3 reads CASSYSGQGYNEQFF. The DNA of the CDR3 is TGTGCCAGCAGTTACTCGGGACAGGGCTACAATGAGCAGTTCTTC.

This clone has only a few counts. CDR3: CASRSGSNEQFF. CDR3 DNA sequence: TGTGCCAGCAGGTCTGGCAGTAATGAGCAGTTCTTC. This chain connects TRBV2 to TRBJ2-1; D remains unclear. Germline CDR1 and CDR2: SNHLY and FYNNEI. CDR3 length: 12 residues. V was trimmed by 6 bases and J by 7 bases, leaving 10 bases between them. Full variable domain (missing parts from reference TRBV2 and TRBJ2-1): EPEVTQTPSHQVTQMGQEVILRCVPISNHLYFYWYRQILGQKVEFLVSFYNNEISEKSEIFDDQFSVERPDGSNFTLKIRSTKLEDSAMYFCASRSGSNEQFFGPGTRLTVL.

The chain combines TRBV2 with TRBJ1-5; D uncertain. The V end lost 6 bases, the J end lost 2 bases, and 11 bases lay between the germline ends. Germline CDR1 and CDR2: SNHLY and FYNNEI. CDR3 length: 14 amino acids. CDR3 amino acids: CASSPNGGNQPQHF. In DNA, the CDR3 is TGTGCCAGCAGCCCCAACGGGGGCAATCAGCCCCAGCATTTT. The complete variable domain, with remaining parts taken from reference TRBV2 and TRBJ1-5, reads EPEVTQTPSHQVTQMGQEVILRCVPISNHLYFYWYRQILGQKVEFLVSFYNNEISEKSEIFDDQFSVERPDGSNFTLKIRSTKLEDSAMYFCASSPNGGNQPQHFGDGTRLSIL.

This clone was found a few times. This chain links TRBV11-1 with TRBJ2-3, with D unclear. CDR3 length equals 11 residues. Trimming shortened V by 7 bases and J by 11 bases, and 13 bases separated the two germline ends. Germline V gives CDR1 SGHAT, CDR2 FQDESV (reference sequence). The chain's CDR3 is CASTPDQRQYF. In DNA, the CDR3 is TGTGCCAGCACCCCAGACCAGAGGCAGTATTTT.